These 9 T cell receptor beta chains were all obtained from the same sample, sequenced in a study of OX40 agonist ivuxolimab in advanced cancers. This table comes from immunoSEQ multiplex PCR, and its TCRdb copy is limited to in-frame clones, with some not included. The table includes about 69,000 clones, around 93% detected once. Source: CD4+ or CD8+ T cells sorted from blood, taken in a trial of the OX40 agonist ivuxolimab. The receptors originated from an adult with an advanced solid tumor such as melanoma, head and neck, liver or kidney cancer.

The chain couples TRBV6-5 to TRBJ2-1; tentatively, D is TRBD1 (5 bases). This CDR3 contains 14 residues. Between the trimmed V and J ends, which lost 4 bases and 4 bases, there was a span of 11 bases. Germline loops: CDR1 MNHEY, CDR2 SVGAGI. CDR3 sequence reads: CASSSDTNYNEQFF. The CDR3 DNA is TGTGCCAGCAGTTCGGACACCAATTACAATGAGCAGTTCTTC.

The gene calls are TRBV19 and TRBJ1-2; 8 bases line up with TRBD1. Germline-derived CDR1 and CDR2 are LNHDA and SQIVND (reference sequence). CDR3 length equals 17 residues. After removal of 7 bases from V and 2 bases from J, the junction contained 15 bases not matched to a gene. The CDR3 nucleotides are TGTGCCAGTACCAATCCGGGACAGGCCGTTCTAAACTATGGCTACACCTTC. Translation: CASTNPGQAVLNYGYTF.

This chain uses TRBV7-2 with TRBJ2-5; the D gene is possibly TRBD2 (5 bases). CDR3 length equals 17 residues. Germline assignment: CDR1 SGHTA and CDR2 FQGNSA. V was pared by 5 bases and J by 5 bases, with 24 bases between. CDR3 DNA sequence: TGTGCCAGCAGCGCCGGACTTCTCTCTTCAGTAGGGGAGACCCAGTACTTC. It is translated as CASSAGLLSSVGETQYF. The full variable domain, with the rest looked up from reference TRBV7-2 and TRBJ2-5, is GAGVSQSPSNKVTEKGKDVELRCDPISGHTALYWYRQSLGQGLEFLIYFQGNSAPDKSGLPSDRFSAERTGGSVSTLTIQRTQQEDSAVYLCASSAGLLSSVGETQYFGPGTRLLVL.

J is TRBJ2-7 and V is TRBV6-5; D is perhaps TRBD1 (6 bases). V dropped 6 bases and J dropped 4 bases, with 16 bases sitting between them. Germline V gene lookup returns CDR1 MNHEY and CDR2 SVGAGI. The CDR3 contains 14 residues. The CDR3 reads CASSLTGAEYEQYF. DNA of the CDR3: TGTGCCAGCAGCTTGACAGGCGCCGAATACGAGCAGTACTTC.

The V gene is TRBV4-2, the J gene TRBJ1-5, with 10 bases aligning to TRBD1. The ends lost 2 bases at V and 6 bases at J; junction bases unmatched: 7. Germline V CDR1 and CDR2: LGHNA, YNFKEQ. The CDR3 totals 16 residues. The CDR3 is CASSQPGTGVRQPQHF. The DNA of the CDR3 is TGTGCCAGCAGCCAACCCGGGACAGGGGTACGTCAGCCCCAGCATTTT.

On this clone: A read error may produce the germline difference seen at one junction end. This sequence joins TRBV7-7 and TRBJ1-5, with D perhaps matching TRBD1 (5 bases). The CDR3 contains 16 residues. Germline V lookup: CDR1 SSHAT, CDR2 FNYEAQ (reference sequence). CDR3 region: CASSSLRALGNQPQHF. CDR3 bases: TGTGCTAGCAGCTCCCTCAGGGCCCTGGGCAATCAGCCCCAGCATTTT. The complete variable domain, with remaining parts taken from reference TRBV7-7 and TRBJ1-5, reads GAGVSQSPRYKVTKRGQDVTLRCDPISSHATLYWYQQALGQGPEFLTYFNYEAQPDKSGLPSDRFSAERPEGSISTLTIQRTEQRDSAMYRCASSSLRALGNQPQHFGDGTRLSIL.

This clone appeared once. The V gene is TRBV7-9, the J gene TRBJ2-1; 10 bases fit TRBD2. Unmatched junction bases numbered 1, after V lost 5 bases and J lost 0 bases. The germline V gene encodes CDR1 SEHNR and CDR2 FQNEAQ (reference sequence). The CDR3 length is 15 residues. The CDR3 reads CASSPSGSSYNEQFF. In DNA, the CDR3 is TGTGCCAGCAGCCCTAGCGGGAGCTCCTACAATGAGCAGTTCTTC.

Of note for this clone: The junction differs from germline at one of its ends, possibly a read error. This chain connects TRBV7-9 to TRBJ1-4; no firm D call. The V gene's germline CDR1 is SEHNR and CDR2 FQNEAQ (reference sequence). CDR3 size: 14 residues. For the CDR3, the DNA is TGTGCCAGCAGCTTAGGGAGAGAGAGTGAAGAACTGTTTTTT. It yields the protein CASSLGRESEELFF.

This clone occurred once. The CDR3 loop is CASSWVQGYTF. In DNA, the CDR3 is TGCGCCAGCAGTTGGGTGCAGGGCTACACCTTC. This chain joins TRBV4-1 and TRBJ1-2; D unclear. CDR3 length equals 11 residues. Trimming pared 6 bases from V and 8 bases from J, leaving 10 bases between. The germline CDR1 and CDR2 sequences are MGHRA and YSYEKL.